The subject of this entry is one T cell receptor beta chain. These data originate in a study of blood T cell repertoires in COVID-19. Across the whole study: Acute and convalescent COVID-19 samples came from the United States, Italy and Spain. Sample material is recorded as cDNA or gDNA derived from T cells, B-cell-depleted T cells, or PBMCs.

The Seattle site enrolled patients during active infection and followed them longitudinally. Per germline, CDR1 LNHNV and CDR2 YYDKDF (reference sequence). The CDR3 length is 17 residues. The ends were cut back, 0 bases at V and 2 bases at J, with 13 bases in the middle. Clones were read by immunoSEQ multiplex PCR, and TCRdb kept only the in-frame ones, dropping some. Of about 93,000 clones in the sample, around 90% were seen once. The sequencing sample was made of peripheral blood. The J gene is TRBJ2-2, the V gene TRBV15; D is possibly TRBD1 (5 bases). This clonotype was obtained from a man between 60 and 75 years old with COVID-19, enrolled during active disease. The CDR3 loop reads CATSRERVRANTGELFF. CDR3 DNA sequence: TGTGCCACCAGCAGAGAAAGGGTCAGGGCTAACACCGGGGAGCTGTTTTTT.